This entry describes one TCR beta chain. As yet, its antigen is unknown. Measured with immunoSEQ multiplex PCR; TCRdb has only the in-frame clones, and not every one. Among around 130,000 clones listed, over 85% were seen once. The data are from a study of T cell responses to AZD1222 COVID-19 vaccine. Study background: Investigators merged groups given second doses at roughly 4 or roughly 12 weeks. Findings of the study overall: After the peak T cell response, and only then, were repertoires sampled. Seropositivity was recorded at baseline in only six AZD1222 recipients. The donor group comprised mostly white British people and more females; the analysis possibly underestimated clonal diversity.

Germline values: CDR1 SGHRS, CDR2 YFSETQ. J lost 1 base, V lost 4 bases, and 3 bases had no gene match. CDR3 length equals 14 residues. The chain uses TRBV5-1 and TRBJ2-3; 7 bases are a match to TRBD1. Sequencing used peripheral blood, obtained on day 0 of AZD1222 vaccination. This clonotype originated in an adult in good health. CDR3: CASSRQGGTDTQYF. Written as DNA, the CDR3 is TGCGCCAGCAGCCGGCAGGGGGGCACAGATACGCAGTATTTT.